The clone carrying this TCR beta chain was observed many times. As yet, its antigen is unknown. The data derive from a study of prognosis after radiotherapy for stage I lung cancer. Study overall: Oligometastatic NSCLC after surgical resection of the primary tumor was present in 4 to 6 patients, while newly diagnosed primary stage I lung tumors were present in some 15.

From genomic DNA, two-round multiplex PCR was used to amplify TCR beta CDR3. Gene-specific TRBV and TRBJ primers were used in PCR round one. TCRdb analysed the multiplex PCR reads with MiXCR anew, one entry per CDR3 protein. The repertoire holds more than 11,000 distinct CDR3 sequences, approximately 33% seen once, with 28% in the top ten. Points from the study as a whole: Clone counts measured for unique TCRs fell after stereotactic body radiation therapy, median roughly 9,300 versus 7,200. Lower post-radiation Shannon entropy was seen in patients who went on to develop distant metastases. Gene usage of TRBV and TRBJ reportedly differed between patients with and without metastases.

Germline CDR1 reads SQVTM; CDR2 reads ANQGSEA. Trimming at V came to 4 bases and at J to 7 bases, leaving 11 bases not matched to a gene. This CDR3 contains 14 residues. This clonotype was obtained from a donor aged 50 or older with non-small cell lung cancer. The chain links TRBV29-1 to TRBJ2-5; 8 positions match TRBD2. The source material was PBMCs, sampled before or after stereotactic body radiation therapy (not recorded which). Written as DNA, the CDR3 is TGCAGCGTTGGAGGGAGCGGGAGCGGATGGACCCAGTACTTC. Translating gives CSVGGSGSGWTQYF.